Listed here are 21 T cell receptor beta chains from one sample, sequenced in a study of T cell changes during pregnancy in multiple sclerosis. Repertoires were generated with immunoSEQ multiplex PCR, while TCRdb's copy carries only in-frame clones and drops some. The repertoire consists of about 80,000 clones, with 94% occurring once and the leading ten covering about 1%. The sequenced sample was peripheral blood, obtained in the second trimester of pregnancy. The receptors were sampled from a female donor in good health, enrolled as a control in a pregnancy study.

This clone has a handful of counts. The same CDR3 can be traced to other DNA sequences in this sample. The rearrangement links TRBV9 to TRBJ1-1; maybe TRBD1 (6 bases). Trimming took 0 bases from V and 5 from J, leaving 8 bases between them. The CDR3 is 13 residues long. Germline V gene data show CDR1 as SGDLS and CDR2 as YYNGEE. CDR3 residues: CASSVGGQTEAFF. The CDR3 region has the DNA TGTGCCAGCAGCGTAGGGGGGCAAACTGAAGCTTTCTTT.

This clone was counted once. The rearrangement links TRBV7-2 to TRBJ2-7, with 8 nucleotides matching TRBD1. This CDR3 is 13 amino acids long. J lost 3 bases, V lost 5 bases, and 3 bases had no gene match. CDR1 and CDR2 from the germline V gene are SGHTA and FQGNSA. CDR3 sequence: CASSRGQDYEQYF. CDR3 nucleotides: TGTGCCAGCAGCAGGGGACAGGACTACGAGCAGTACTTC.

This chain connects TRBV4-2 to TRBJ1-3; D might be TRBD1 (5 bases). With 0 bases removed from V and 4 bases from J, the gap between germline ends came to 10 bases. Per the germline V gene, CDR1 is LGHNA and CDR2 is YNFKEQ. The length of the CDR3 is 15 residues. The CDR3 bases are TGTGCCAGCAGCCAAGAAGGGGTGATCGGAAACACCATATATTTT. Its protein product is CASSQEGVIGNTIYF.

The J gene is TRBJ1-1, the V gene TRBV19; 7 bases fit TRBD1. There are 17 residues in the CDR3. Trimming removed 5 bases from V and 1 base from J; junction bases left unmatched: 13. Germline CDR1 is LNHDA and CDR2 is SQIVND (reference sequence). In nucleotides, the CDR3 is TGTGCCAGTAGTGCCCTGAGAACAGGGGAGCAGAACACTGAAGCTTTCTTT. Protein product: CASSALRTGEQNTEAFF. The full variable domain, its missing parts supplied by reference TRBV19 and TRBJ1-1, is DGGITQSPKYLFRKEGQNVTLSCEQNLNHDAMYWYRQDPGQGLRLIYYSQIVNDFQKGDIAEGYSVSREKKESFPLTVTSAQKNPTAFYLCASSALRTGEQNTEAFFGQGTRLTVV.

The V call is TRBV10-3, the J call TRBJ1-5, with TRBD1 as a possible D gene (5 bases). With 10 bases removed from V and 6 bases from J, the gap between germline ends came to 16 bases. Germline V lookup: CDR1 ENHRY, CDR2 SYGVKD. This CDR3 has 13 residues. The CDR3 bases are TGTGCCACCGCTTCGTTGGGGGGTCAGCCCCAGCATTTT. This encodes CATASLGGQPQHF.

In its sample, this clone was seen once. The chain has TRBV9 and TRBJ2-7; D is possibly TRBD2 (5 bases). Trimming pared 4 bases from V and 0 bases from J, leaving 11 bases between. Per the germline V gene, CDR1 is SGDLS and CDR2 is YYNGEE. The CDR3 totals 14 residues. The CDR3 nucleotides are TGTGCCAGCAGCTCCAGAGGGAGCTCCTACGAGCAGTACTTC. It is translated as CASSSRGSSYEQYF.

The gene calls are TRBV19 and TRBJ2-1; D is perhaps TRBD2 (5 bases). V was shortened by 7 bases and J by 3 bases, with 10 bases between the two germline ends. The CDR3 covers 13 residues. CDR1 is LNHDA and CDR2 is SQIVND in the germline V gene (reference sequence). The DNA for the CDR3 is TGTGCCAGTAAGGATAGCGTCTACAATGAGCAGTTCTTC. Translation: CASKDSVYNEQFF.

V usage is TRBV25-1 and J usage is TRBJ2-7; 7 positions agree with TRBD1. Trimming at V came to 1 base and at J to 6 bases, leaving 3 bases not matched to a gene. CDR3 size: 13 residues. Germline V lookup: CDR1 MGHDK, CDR2 SYGVNS. This chain's CDR3 is CASSEWDRREQYF. The DNA for the CDR3 is TGTGCCAGCAGTGAATGGGACAGACGCGAGCAGTACTTC.

The chain combines TRBV30 with TRBJ1-1; D call uncertain. Trimming pared 5 bases from V and 11 bases from J, leaving 15 bases between. CDR1 and CDR2 from the germline V gene are GTSNPN and SVGIG (reference sequence). This CDR3 has 11 residues. The CDR3 here is CAWGDGSRAFF. The CDR3 bases are TGTGCCTGGGGGGATGGGAGTAGGGCTTTCTTT.

This clone was found once. The J gene is TRBJ1-1, the V gene TRBV5-5, with D perhaps TRBD1 (6 bases). Trimming pared 1 base from V and 0 bases from J, leaving 19 bases between. There are 18 residues in the CDR3. The V gene's germline CDR1 is SGHKS and CDR2 YYEKEE (reference sequence). The CDR3 nucleotides are TGTGCCAGCAGCTTGAGGCGGGGGGCAGGGAACATGAACACTGAAGCTTTCTTT. Protein: CASSLRRGAGNMNTEAFF. Looking up the rest from reference TRBV5-5 and TRBJ1-1 gives the full variable domain: DAGVTQSPTHLIKTRGQQVTLRCSPISGHKSVSWYQQVLGQGPQFIFQYYEKEERGRGNFPDRFSARQFPNYSSELNVNALLLGDSALYLCASSLRRGAGNMNTEAFFGQGTRLTVV.

This sequence joins TRBV28 and TRBJ2-5; 7 nucleotides line up with TRBD2. The V gene end was trimmed by 1 base and the J gene end by 4 bases; junction bases not matched to a gene: 9. The CDR3 is made up of 16 amino acids. Germline V gene data show CDR1 as MDHEN and CDR2 as SYDVKM. The CDR3 DNA sequence: TGTGCCAGCAGTTTATCCCCCGGGACTATCGGAGAGACCCAGTACTTC. Its translation: CASSLSPGTIGETQYF.

The J gene is TRBJ1-5, the V gene TRBV28; a possible D gene is TRBD1 (5 bases). CDR1 is MDHEN and CDR2 is SYDVKM in the germline V gene. The CDR3 is 15 residues long. V lost 8 bases and J lost 1, with 15 bases in between. In DNA form, the CDR3 reads TGTGCCAGCGGTACTCGGGGGATCAGCAATCAGCCCCAGCATTTT. This encodes CASGTRGISNQPQHF.

On this clone: The sample contains more than one DNA sequence encoding this CDR3. This CDR3 reads CASSVGGFSYEQYF. The CDR3, as DNA: TGTGCCAGCAGCGTAGGCGGATTCTCCTACGAGCAGTACTTC. The chain uses TRBV9 and TRBJ2-7, with D uncertain. The CDR3 has 14 amino acids. V lost 0 bases to trimming and J lost 0 bases, with 7 bases between them. Per germline, CDR1 SGDLS and CDR2 YYNGEE.

The chain recombines TRBV28 with TRBJ1-2, with 8 nucleotides matching TRBD1. Per the germline V gene, CDR1 is MDHEN and CDR2 is SYDVKM. This CDR3 spans 14 amino acids. V lost 6 bases to trimming and J lost 4 bases; unmatched junction nucleotides: 7. DNA for the CDR3: TGTGCCAGCAGCTGGGGGGACAGGCTCTATGGCTACACCTTC. Its translation: CASSWGDRLYGYTF.

This chain connects TRBV7-9 to TRBJ2-7, with 9 bases identical to TRBD2. The trim removed 0 bases at V and 6 bases at J, leaving 9 bases unmatched. In germline, CDR1 is SEHNR, CDR2 FQNEAQ (reference sequence). This CDR3 contains 16 residues. In nucleotides, the CDR3 is TGTGCCAGCAGCTTAGCTTGGGGACTAGCCCCAGGCGAGCAGTACTTC. Amino acids: CASSLAWGLAPGEQYF.

The chain links TRBV5-1 to TRBJ2-3, with D tentatively TRBD2 (5 bases). Germline CDR1 reads SGHRS; CDR2 reads YFSETQ. This CDR3 region has 15 residues. Trimming stripped 0 bases from V and 5 bases from J, with 13 bases between. Written as DNA, the CDR3 is TGCGCCAGCAGCTTGGGACCCCCACGGGGAGATACGCAGTATTTT. It is translated as CASSLGPPRGDTQYF.

The chain recombines TRBV2 with TRBJ2-5, with D unclear. V was trimmed by 6 bases and J by 0 bases, leaving 5 bases between them. The germline V gene encodes CDR1 SNHLY and CDR2 FYNNEI. There are 12 residues in the CDR3. The CDR3 coding sequence is TGTGCCAGCAGGGGCGACCAAGAGACCCAGTACTTC. Its translation: CASRGDQETQYF.

This chain links TRBV10-3 with TRBJ2-7; D unclear. Between the trimmed V and J ends, which lost 0 bases and 2 bases, there was a span of 11 bases. The CDR3 contains 15 residues. CDR1 is ENHRY, CDR2 SYGVKD, per germline. The chain's CDR3 is CAISESGQVTYEQYF. The CDR3 bases are TGTGCCATCAGTGAGTCGGGCCAGGTGACCTACGAGCAGTACTTC.

This clone was seen more than once but under ten times. The V and J genes are TRBV4-1 and TRBJ2-2; D gene uncertain. The CDR3 has 15 amino acids. Germline V CDR1 and CDR2: MGHRA, YSYEKL. V lost 0 bases and J lost 3, with 8 bases in between. CDR3 loop: CASSQDNSYTGELFF. For the CDR3, the DNA is TGCGCCAGCAGCCAAGATAACAGTTACACCGGGGAGCTGTTTTTT.

The chain joins TRBV9 to TRBJ2-7, with D perhaps TRBD2 (5 bases). Germline assignment: CDR1 SGDLS and CDR2 YYNGEE. The V end was cut by 0 bases, the J end by 12 bases, with 16 bases between. The CDR3 contains 13 residues. The CDR3 DNA reads as TGTGCCAGCAGCGTAGATAAGGGAGCAGGAGGGTACTTC. Translation gives CASSVDKGAGGYF.

The V and J genes are TRBV28 and TRBJ2-3; TRBD2 might be the D (5 bases). CDR1 and CDR2 (germline): MDHEN, SYDVKM. The ends were cut back, 2 bases at V and 0 bases at J, with 15 bases in the middle. This CDR3 spans 17 amino acids. The CDR3, as DNA: TGTGCCAGCAGTTTACTAGCACAATCCCCTAGCACAGATACGCAGTATTTT. It yields the protein CASSLLAQSPSTDTQYF.